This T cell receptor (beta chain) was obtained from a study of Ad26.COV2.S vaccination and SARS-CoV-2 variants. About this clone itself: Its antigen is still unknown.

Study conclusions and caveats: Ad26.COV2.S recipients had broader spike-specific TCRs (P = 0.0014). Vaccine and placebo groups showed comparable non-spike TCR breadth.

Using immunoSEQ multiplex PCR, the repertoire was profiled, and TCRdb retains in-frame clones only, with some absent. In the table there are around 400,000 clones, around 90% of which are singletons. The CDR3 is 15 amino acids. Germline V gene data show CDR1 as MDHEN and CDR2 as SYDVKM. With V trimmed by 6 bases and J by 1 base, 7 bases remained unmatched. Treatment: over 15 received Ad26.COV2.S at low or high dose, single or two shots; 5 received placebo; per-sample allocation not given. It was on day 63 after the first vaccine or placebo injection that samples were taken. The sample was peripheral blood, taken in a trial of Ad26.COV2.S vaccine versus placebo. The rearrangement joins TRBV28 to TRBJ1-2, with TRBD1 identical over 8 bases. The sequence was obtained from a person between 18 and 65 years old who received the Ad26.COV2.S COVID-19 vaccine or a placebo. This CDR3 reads CASRLQGVFNYGYTF. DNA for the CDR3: TGTGCCAGCAGACTACAGGGGGTATTTAACTATGGCTACACCTTC.